Below are 2 T cell receptor beta chains sequenced from a single sample in a study of vaccination and CD4 T cells after COVID-19. Their cognate antigens are unknown. The treatment was: approximately nine-day PBMC culture with coronavirus spike peptide pools or control peptides (ViraFEST assay). Ahead of the COVID-19 pandemic (2011-2018), the CD4+ T cells of the unexposed donor were collected. Cultured CD4+ T cell DNA underwent sequencing with the Oncomine TCR Beta short-read assay. TCRdb analysed the PCR reads with MiXCR anew, one entry per CDR3 protein. The sample lists about 4,600 distinct CDR3 sequences, around three fifths seen once, with about 39% in the top ten. Sequenced material: CD4+ T cells from blood, cultured in vitro. All receptors derive from a human donor in good health.

The chain recombines TRBV25-1 with TRBJ2-3; no definite D call. The V end was cut by 7 bases, the J end by 0 bases, with 14 bases between. From germline, CDR1 is MGHDK and CDR2 SYGVNS. The CDR3 length is 15 residues. The CDR3: CASTATFASTDTQYF. In DNA, the CDR3 is TGTGCCAGCACCGCGACGTTTGCGAGCACAGATACGCAGTATTTT.

This CDR3 reads CASSLPTLQGINGYTF. CDR3 nucleotide sequence: TGTGCCAGCAGCTTACCAACATTACAGGGAATTAATGGCTACACCTTC. The chain couples TRBV7-2 to TRBJ1-2, with D possibly matching TRBD1 (6 bases). The CDR3 covers 16 residues. Trimming removed 2 bases from V and 6 bases from J, with 19 bases in between. The germline CDR1 and CDR2 sequences are SGHTA and FQGNSA.